The clone carrying this TCR beta chain has a count of ten or more. The CDR3 runs 13 residues. The germline V gene has CDR1 SNHLY and CDR2 FYNNEI. Unmatched junction bases numbered 8, after V lost 10 bases and J lost 4 bases. The data derive from a study of human T cells and chemical hapten exposure. Overall study: Weekly administration of diphenylcyclopropenone to the scalp of patients continued throughout the roughly 22-week study.

One entry per CDR3 protein, called by TCRdb with MiXCR from the RACE reads. Of 73,000 or so distinct CDR3 sequences in the sample, 8.5% are singletons; the top ten hold around 3.5%. The time point is: patch test 2, 6 weeks after DPC sensitization. Indicated treatment: therapeutic diphenylcyclopropenone sensitization with weekly scalp DPC. This specimen consisted of whole blood, obtained in connection with sensitization to the hapten diphenylcyclopropenone (DPC). The V gene is TRBV2, the J gene TRBJ1-2; 8 nucleotides line up with TRBD1. This TCR derives from a woman aged 45-59 years with alopecia areata. Some clones in this sample may be carry-over from other donors' samples. This CDR3 is CATTQGESYGYTF. CDR3 nucleotide sequence: TGTGCCACCACACAGGGGGAGAGCTATGGCTACACCTTC.